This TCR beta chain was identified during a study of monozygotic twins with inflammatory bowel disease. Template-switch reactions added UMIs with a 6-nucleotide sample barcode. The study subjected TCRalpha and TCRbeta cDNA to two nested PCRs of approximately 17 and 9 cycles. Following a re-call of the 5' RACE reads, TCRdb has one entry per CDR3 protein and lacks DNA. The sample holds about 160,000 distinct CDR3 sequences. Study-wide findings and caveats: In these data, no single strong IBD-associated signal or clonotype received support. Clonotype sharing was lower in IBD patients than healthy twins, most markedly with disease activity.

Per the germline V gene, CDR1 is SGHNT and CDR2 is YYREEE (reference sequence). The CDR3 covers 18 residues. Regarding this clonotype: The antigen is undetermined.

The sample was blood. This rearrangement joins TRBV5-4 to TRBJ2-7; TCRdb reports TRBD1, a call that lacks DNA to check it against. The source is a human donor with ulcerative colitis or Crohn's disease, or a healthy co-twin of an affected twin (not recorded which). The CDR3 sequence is CASSFSIARARKLYEQYF.